The 22 T cell receptor beta chains below all came from one sample that was sequenced in a study of PD-L1 blockade in urothelial cancer. Method: immunoSEQ multiplex PCR; TCRdb's copy keeps in-frame clones and lacks some. The repertoire holds about 42,000 clones, with roughly 80% as singletons. The sequencing used PBMCs, collected around atezolizumab (anti-PD-L1) treatment. Receptors were obtained from a man in his sixties or seventies with urothelial cancer.

This sequence joins TRBV4-3 and TRBJ2-7; 9 positions agree with TRBD2. Germline V CDR1 and CDR2: LGHNA, YSLEER. V dropped 1 base and J dropped 2; count of bases not matched to a gene: 3. The CDR3 covers 15 residues. This CDR3 reads CASSQVVAGAYEQYF. CDR3 bases: TGCGCCAGCAGCCAAGTGGTAGCGGGAGCCTACGAGCAGTACTTC.

This chain uses TRBV7-9 with TRBJ1-4; a possible D gene is TRBD1 (6 bases). Germline CDR1 SEHNR, CDR2 FQNEAQ (reference sequence). Deletions cut 2 bases from V and 8 bases from J, with 12 bases between. The CDR3 consists of 14 residues. The CDR3 is CASSLQGSREKLFF. CDR3 bases: TGTGCCAGCAGCTTACAGGGGAGCAGGGAAAAACTGTTTTTT. Drawing the rest from reference TRBV7-9 and TRBJ1-4, the complete variable domain is DTGVSQNPRHKITKRGQNVTFRCDPISEHNRLYWYRQTLGQGPEFLTYFQNEAQLEKSRLLSDRFSAERPKGSFSTLEIQRTEQGDSAMYLCASSLQGSREKLFFGSGTQLSVL.

The chain has TRBV4-1 and TRBJ2-1; 13 bases map to TRBD2. The CDR3 consists of 17 residues. Germline V gene data show CDR1 as MGHRA and CDR2 as YSYEKL. V lost 2 bases, J lost 6 bases, and 7 bases stayed unmatched. Here the CDR3 DNA reads TGCGCCAGCAGCCAAAGAGGACTAGCGGGAGTCGGCAATGAGCAGTTCTTC. Translation gives CASSQRGLAGVGNEQFF.

The chain links TRBV7-9 to TRBJ1-2; no clear D gene. Trimming removed 4 bases at V and 2 bases at J, with 11 bases between. The CDR3 is made up of 14 amino acids. Germline CDR1 is SEHNR and CDR2 is FQNEAQ (reference sequence). Here the CDR3 DNA reads TGTGCCAGCAGCTCACTGACTCGGAACTATGGCTACACCTTC. Translating it yields CASSSLTRNYGYTF.

This chain connects TRBV5-1 to TRBJ1-1; TRBD1 matches 8 bases. Germline assignment: CDR1 SGHRS and CDR2 YFSETQ. V gave up 3 bases and J gave up 0 bases; unmatched junction bases: 13. The length of the CDR3 is 18 residues. CDR3 region: CASSSQPMTGAMNTEAFF. DNA for the CDR3: TGCGCCAGCAGCTCGCAACCGATGACAGGGGCCATGAACACTGAAGCTTTCTTT. Full variable domain (missing parts from reference TRBV5-1 and TRBJ1-1): KAGVTQTPRYLIKTRGQQVTLSCSPISGHRSVSWYQQTPGQGLQFLFEYFSETQRNKGNFPGRFSGRQFSNSRSEMNVSTLELGDSALYLCASSSQPMTGAMNTEAFFGQGTRLTVV.

This chain joins TRBV5-4 and TRBJ1-2; 8 nucleotides match TRBD1. CDR3 length: 15 residues. Per the germline V gene, CDR1 is SGHNT and CDR2 is YYREEE (reference sequence). After removal of 0 bases from V and 3 bases from J, the junction contained 4 bases not matched to a gene. For the CDR3, the DNA is TGTGCCAGCAGCTTGGGAATGGACAGGGACTATGGCTACACCTTC. It yields the protein CASSLGMDRDYGYTF. Complete variable domain (other parts from reference TRBV5-4 and TRBJ1-2): ETGVTQSPTHLIKTRGQQVTLRCSSQSGHNTVSWYQQALGQGPQFIFQYYREEENGRGNFPPRFSGLQFPNYSSELNVNALELDDSALYLCASSLGMDRDYGYTFGSGTRLTVV.

This rearrangement joins TRBV7-9 to TRBJ2-7; weak D call: TRBD2 (6 bases). Trimming took 5 bases from V and 3 from J, leaving 20 bases between them. Germline lookup yields CDR1 SEHNR and CDR2 FQNEAQ (reference sequence). The CDR3 is 16 residues long. This CDR3 is CASSLKTGGDNYEQYF. CDR3 sequence (DNA): TGTGCCAGCAGCCTCAAAACTGGAGGGGATAACTACGAGCAGTACTTC. The full variable domain, completed using reference TRBV7-9 and TRBJ2-7, is DTGVSQNPRHKITKRGQNVTFRCDPISEHNRLYWYRQTLGQGPEFLTYFQNEAQLEKSRLLSDRFSAERPKGSFSTLEIQRTEQGDSAMYLCASSLKTGGDNYEQYFGPGTRLTVT.

By its share, this clone is medium-sized. The gene calls are TRBV27 and TRBJ2-3; 8 nucleotides line up with TRBD2. The CDR3 has 15 residues. The J segment lost 2 bases and the V segment lost 4 bases, leaving 5 bases of the junction unmatched. From germline, CDR1 is MNHEY and CDR2 SMNVEV (reference sequence). This chain's CDR3 is CASSSLAGNTDTQYF. The DNA of the CDR3 is TGTGCCAGCAGTTCATTAGCGGGGAACACAGATACGCAGTATTTT.

The V gene is TRBV11-1, the J gene TRBJ1-4, with D possibly being TRBD1 (5 bases). The CDR3 has 15 residues. V dropped 3 bases and J dropped 6 bases, with 14 bases sitting between them. Germline V CDR1 and CDR2: SGHAT, FQDESV (reference sequence). The CDR3 DNA is TGTGCCAGCAGCTTTCAAGCAGGGCTGGATGAAAAACTGTTTTTT. It yields the protein CASSFQAGLDEKLFF.

The J gene is TRBJ2-7, the V gene TRBV28; the D gene is possibly TRBD1 (5 bases). Trimming stripped 3 bases from V and 3 bases from J, with 15 bases between. This CDR3 has 15 residues. Germline V gene data show CDR1 as MDHEN and CDR2 as SYDVKM. CDR3 residues: CASSFDEKGVYEQYF. CDR3 nucleotide sequence: TGTGCCAGCAGTTTTGACGAGAAAGGGGTCTACGAGCAGTACTTC.

The chain employs TRBV7-9 and TRBJ2-7; D is unclear. From germline, CDR1 is SEHNR and CDR2 FQNEAQ (reference sequence). This CDR3 is 12 amino acids long. Trimming took off 5 bases at V and 2 bases at J, with 7 bases between the two ends. The CDR3 coding sequence is TGTGCCAGCAGCCCGGAGACCTACGAGCAGTACTTC. It codes for CASSPETYEQYF. Together with reference TRBV7-9 and TRBJ2-7, the CDR3 gives the full variable domain: DTGVSQNPRHKITKRGQNVTFRCDPISEHNRLYWYRQTLGQGPEFLTYFQNEAQLEKSRLLSDRFSAERPKGSFSTLEIQRTEQGDSAMYLCASSPETYEQYFGPGTRLTVT.

Here the CDR3 reads CASSSPGQGDYEQYF. The CDR3 region has the DNA TGTGCCAGCAGTTCCCCGGGACAGGGGGACTACGAGCAGTACTTC. The gene calls are TRBV28 and TRBJ2-7, with 11 nucleotides matching TRBD1. The germline V gene has CDR1 MDHEN and CDR2 SYDVKM. The V gene end was trimmed by 4 bases and the J gene end by 3 bases; junction bases not matched to a gene: 5. The CDR3 is 15 amino acids.

The chain couples TRBV7-6 to TRBJ1-4; perhaps TRBD1 as D (5 bases). The CDR3 length is 15 residues. CDR1 and CDR2 from the germline V gene are SGHVS and FNYEAQ. Trimming took off 6 bases at V and 6 bases at J, with 17 bases between the two ends. The CDR3 region has the DNA TGTGCCAGCAGAGCGGGGAGACAGAACTATGAAAAACTGTTTTTT. Its translation is CASRAGRQNYEKLFF.

CDR3 region: CASRRGTGGERNTEAFF. For the CDR3, the DNA is TGCGCCAGCAGACGGGGGACAGGGGGGGAGAGAAACACTGAAGCTTTCTTT. The chain recombines TRBV5-1 with TRBJ1-1, with TRBD1 identical over 11 bases. The CDR3 is 17 amino acids. Per the germline V gene, CDR1 is SGHRS and CDR2 is YFSETQ. The V gene end was trimmed by 5 bases and the J gene end by 2 bases; junction bases not matched to a gene: 11.

The chain combines TRBV28 with TRBJ2-7; D is undetermined. V lost 6 bases and J 1 base, leaving 13 bases between the germline ends. The germline CDR1 and CDR2 sequences are MDHEN and SYDVKM. CDR3 length equals 14 residues. CDR3 sequence: CASSGAFGSYEQYF. CDR3 DNA sequence: TGTGCCAGCAGCGGAGCCTTTGGTTCCTACGAGCAGTACTTC.

The V gene is TRBV4-1, the J gene TRBJ1-1, with no clear D. Germline CDR1 and CDR2: MGHRA and YSYEKL. The CDR3 length is 13 residues. V gave up 4 bases and J gave up 4 bases, with 10 bases separating them. The CDR3 reads CASSPTISTEAFF. The DNA for the CDR3 is TGCGCCAGCAGCCCTACTATCTCCACTGAAGCTTTCTTT.

The rearrangement links TRBV29-1 to TRBJ2-3; 10 bases line up with TRBD1. Germline V lookup: CDR1 SQVTM, CDR2 ANQGSEA. This CDR3 spans 15 amino acids. The V and J ends lost 5 bases and 8 bases, in that order; junction bases with no gene match: 13. The CDR3 nucleotides read TGCAGCGTTCCTAACCGGGACAGGGGCCAAGGTACGCAGTATTTT. This gives the protein CSVPNRDRGQGTQYF.

This clone appeared a single time. The chain combines TRBV6-5 with TRBJ2-1; 7 positions agree with TRBD2. V shed 6 bases and J 0 bases; nucleotides not matched to a gene: 5. Germline CDR1 is MNHEY and CDR2 is SVGAGI. This CDR3 is 15 amino acids long. Written as DNA, the CDR3 is TGTGCCAGCAGACGGGCTAGCGGCTCCTACAATGAGCAGTTCTTC. Its translation: CASRRASGSYNEQFF.

The chain recombines TRBV4-1 with TRBJ2-2, with D possibly TRBD2 on 5 matching bases. The CDR3 length is 15 residues. Germline CDR1 is MGHRA and CDR2 is YSYEKL. V was clipped by 6 bases and J by 3 bases, with 14 bases between them. CDR3 loop: CASSKEPGDTGELFF. The CDR3 DNA follows: TGCGCCAGCAGTAAAGAGCCCGGGGACACCGGGGAGCTGTTTTTT.

The chain has TRBV11-2 and TRBJ2-7; perhaps TRBD1 as D (6 bases). V was clipped by 5 bases and J by 6 bases, with 14 bases between them. The CDR3 covers 13 residues. Germline V gives CDR1 SGHAT, CDR2 FQNNGV. This CDR3 is CASSIKPGAEQYF. As DNA, the CDR3 is TGTGCCAGCAGCATAAAACCAGGGGCCGAGCAGTACTTC.

J is TRBJ2-1 and V is TRBV7-9, with 10 nucleotides matching TRBD1. The CDR3 loop spans 16 amino acids. The V segment lost 5 bases and the J segment 6 bases; nucleotides outside the gene matches: 10. CDR1 is SEHNR and CDR2 is FQNEAQ in the germline V gene (reference sequence). The CDR3 bases are TGTGCCAGCAGCCCACCGAGGGGACAGGGGCCCAATGAGCAGTTCTTC. It is translated as CASSPPRGQGPNEQFF. Full variable domain (rest looked up from reference TRBV7-9 and TRBJ2-1): DTGVSQNPRHKITKRGQNVTFRCDPISEHNRLYWYRQTLGQGPEFLTYFQNEAQLEKSRLLSDRFSAERPKGSFSTLEIQRTEQGDSAMYLCASSPPRGQGPNEQFFGPGTRLTVL.

The chain combines TRBV4-2 with TRBJ2-1; TRBD1 agrees at 10 bases. Trimming at V came to 1 base and at J to 4 bases, leaving 4 bases not matched to a gene. Germline V gives CDR1 LGHNA, CDR2 YNFKEQ. CDR3 length: 16 residues. CDR3 amino acids: CASSQGGTGAYNEQFF. Here the CDR3 DNA reads TGTGCCAGCAGCCAAGGCGGGACAGGGGCATACAATGAGCAGTTCTTC.